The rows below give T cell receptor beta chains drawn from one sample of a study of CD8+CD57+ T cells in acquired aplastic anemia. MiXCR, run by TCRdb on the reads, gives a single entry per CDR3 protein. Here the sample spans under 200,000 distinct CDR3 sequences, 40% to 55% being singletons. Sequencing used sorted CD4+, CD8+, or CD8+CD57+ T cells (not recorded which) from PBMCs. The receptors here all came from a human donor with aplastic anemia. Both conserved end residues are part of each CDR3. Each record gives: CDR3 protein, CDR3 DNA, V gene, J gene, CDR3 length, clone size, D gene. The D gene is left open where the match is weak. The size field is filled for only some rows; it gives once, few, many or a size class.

CASSFDRPTYEQYF	TGCGCCAGCAGCTTTGACAGGCCGACCTACGAGCAGTACTTC	TRBV5-1	TRBJ2-7	14	NA	NA
CSVQAGTENEKLFF	TGCAGCGTTCAGGCCGGGACAGAGAATGAAAAACTGTTTTTT	TRBV29-1	TRBJ1-4	14	NA	TRBD1
CATSRGTSGLTDTQYF	TGTGCCACCTCTCGGGGGACTAGCGGGCTCACAGATACGCAGTATTTT	TRBV10-3	TRBJ2-3	16	NA	TRBD2
CASSLSVNYGYTF	TGTGCCAGCAGCTTATCCGTAAACTATGGCTACACCTTC	TRBV7-9	TRBJ1-2	13	NA	NA
CAINNNYGYTF	TGTGCCATCAATAATAACTATGGCTACACCTTC	TRBV10-3	TRBJ1-2	11	NA	NA
CASSSSSTGEGNQPQHF	TGTGCCAGCAGCTCCAGCAGTACAGGGGAGGGCAATCAGCCCCAGCATTTT	TRBV7-3	TRBJ1-5	17	NA	TRBD1
CASSLGGADTQYF	TGTGCCAGCAGCTTAGGTGGGGCTGATACGCAGTATTTT	TRBV7-9	TRBJ2-3	13	NA	NA
CASSRTETGLDYTF	TGTGCCAGTAGTCGGACCGAGACAGGATTAGACTACACCTTC	TRBV19	TRBJ1-2	14	many	NA
CASSQDRSSPSGYTF	TGTGCCAGCAGCCAAGATAGGTCGTCACCGTCGGGCTACACCTTC	TRBV14	TRBJ1-2	15	many	NA
CSARDRVGVNIQYF	TGCAGTGCTAGGGACAGGGTGGGGGTAAACATTCAGTACTTC	TRBV20-1	TRBJ2-4	14	many	TRBD1
CAISASDREGEQFF	TGTGCCATCAGTGCTTCTGACAGGGAAGGTGAGCAGTTCTTC	TRBV10-3	TRBJ2-1	14	few	TRBD1
CASSPPNGQGTYEQYF	TGTGCCAGCTCACCACCGAACGGACAGGGAACCTACGAGCAGTACTTC	TRBV18	TRBJ2-7	16	many	TRBD1
CASRLAQGGADTQYF	TGTGCCAGCAGGCTCGCCCAGGGGGGTGCAGATACGCAGTATTTT	TRBV7-6	TRBJ2-3	15	NA	NA
CASIVEGTLNQPQHF	TGTGCCAGCATCGTTGAAGGGACTCTCAATCAGCCCCAGCATTTT	TRBV28	TRBJ1-5	15	few	NA
CASSQRQTSNQPQHF	TGTGCCAGCAGCCAACGACAGACTAGCAATCAGCCCCAGCATTTT	TRBV6-1	TRBJ1-5	15	many	NA
CASSLFGQEAEASF	TGCGCCAGCAGCCTTTTCGGACAGGAGGCTGAAGCTTCCTTT	TRBV5-1	TRBJ1-1	14	NA	TRBD1
CSASDAQETQYF	TGCAGTGCTAGCGATGCCCAAGAGACCCAGTACTTC	TRBV20-1	TRBJ2-5	12	many	NA
CASSLPRRDTEAFF	TGTGCCAGCAGTTTACCCCGACGGGACACTGAAGCTTTCTTT	TRBV12-3/TRBV12-4	TRBJ1-1	14	many	NA
CASSLGLAGGNEQFF	TGCGCCAGCAGCTTGGGACTAGCGGGAGGCAATGAGCAGTTCTTC	TRBV5-1	TRBJ2-1	15	many	TRBD2